This T cell receptor beta chain was recovered during a study of blood T cells in healthy people across ages. Study in general: The capture of about one barcoded beta molecule per two T cells was achieved by template switching.

The trim removed 4 bases at V and 6 bases at J, leaving 9 bases unmatched. The CDR3 contains 16 residues. CDR1 is MNHEY, CDR2 SVGEGT, per germline. Findings and limits, study-wide: With naive T cell percentage, TCR beta diversity showed a strong correlation. Significant beta diversity loss was already apparent by age approximately 40, declining roughly linearly.

Using a J-beta primer mix together with a sample-barcoded 5' primer, a second PCR was run for roughly 6 to 11 cycles. MiXCR was run by TCRdb on the 5' RACE reads, yielding one entry per CDR3 protein. This sample has around 1,600,000 distinct CDR3 sequences, with 35% to 45% found just once. This clonotype was seen a few times. The antigen remains undetermined. The chain couples TRBV6-2 or TRBV6-3 to TRBJ2-1; 10 bases agree with TRBD1. Source material: blood. The clonotype originates from a woman under 30 in good health. Here the CDR3 DNA reads TGTGCCAGCAGTTTACCCGGGACAGGGGTATCCAATGAGCAGTTCTTC. Encoded protein: CASSLPGTGVSNEQFF.